The 28 T cell receptor beta chains listed next were all sequenced from one sample in a study of blood T cell repertoires in COVID-19. Clones were sequenced by immunoSEQ multiplex PCR, and TCRdb holds only the in-frame ones, with some missing. The sample has 230,000 or so clones; 88% are singletons. Source material: PBMCs or T cells enriched from blood (not recorded which). Every receptor here comes from a woman between 40 and 50 years old with acute COVID-19.

The gene calls are TRBV30 and TRBJ1-1, with a weak D call TRBD1 (5 bases). V was cut by 3 bases and J by 1 base, with 15 bases left in between. This CDR3 contains 15 residues. Germline assignment: CDR1 GTSNPN and CDR2 SVGIG (reference sequence). This CDR3 is CAWSVQWGGNTEAFF. CDR3 coding DNA: TGTGCCTGGAGCGTTCAATGGGGGGGGAACACTGAAGCTTTCTTT. The full variable domain, with the rest looked up from reference TRBV30 and TRBJ1-1, is SQTIHQWPATLVQPVGSPLSLECTVEGTSNPNLYWYRQAAGRGLQLLFYSVGIGQISSEVPQNLSASRPQDRQFILSSKKLLLSDSGFYLCAWSVQWGGNTEAFFGQGTRLTVV.

CDR3 in amino acids: CASSPRGSTEAFF. Here the CDR3 DNA reads TGTGCCAGCAGTCCAAGGGGTTCCACTGAAGCTTTCTTT. The chain combines TRBV12-3 or TRBV12-4 with TRBJ1-1; a weak D match, TRBD1 (5 bases). The CDR3 contains 13 residues. The V end was cut by 5 bases, the J end by 4 bases, with 11 bases between.

CDR3 sequence (DNA): TGCAGCGTTGCCAGGGGTTCGCACAGGGTTCGGGCTTTCTTT. Translated: CSVARGSHRVRAFF. The V and J genes are TRBV29-1 and TRBJ1-1, with TRBD1 as a possible D gene (6 bases). V lost 4 bases and J 11 bases, leaving 23 bases between the germline ends. The CDR3 has 14 residues. Germline CDR1 reads SQVTM; CDR2 reads ANQGSEA.

The V and J genes are TRBV19 and TRBJ2-1; 8 bases agree with TRBD2. Germline V gene lookup returns CDR1 LNHDA and CDR2 SQIVND (reference sequence). V lost 6 bases to trimming and J lost 8 bases; unmatched junction nucleotides: 9. The CDR3 runs 14 residues. The CDR3 reads CASRSSGRNHEQFF. The CDR3 coding sequence is TGTGCCAGTAGATCCAGCGGGAGAAACCATGAGCAGTTCTTC.

The V call is TRBV4-1, the J call TRBJ1-2, with D unresolved. The CDR3 sequence is 14 residues long. The V end was cut by 0 bases, the J end by 1 base, with 6 bases between. CDR1 MGHRA and CDR2 YSYEKL come from the germline V gene. In DNA, the CDR3 is TGCGCCAGCAGCCAAGATAACGGTAACTATGGCTACACCTTC. Its protein is CASSQDNGNYGYTF.

The genes are TRBV4-1 and TRBJ1-2; 9 positions match TRBD1. The V gene's germline CDR1 is MGHRA and CDR2 YSYEKL. This CDR3 spans 15 amino acids. V lost 1 base and J lost 4; bases outside the gene matches: 4. CDR3 in DNA: TGCGCCAGCAGCCAAGCGGGGGGACAGGGCTATGGCTACACCTTC. Protein: CASSQAGGQGYGYTF.

This rearrangement joins TRBV7-8 to TRBJ2-1, with TRBD1 identical over 7 bases. The CDR3 is 16 residues long. Germline V CDR1 and CDR2: SGHVS, FQNEAQ. Trimming removed 5 bases from V and 2 bases from J; junction bases left unmatched: 9. CDR3 bases: TGTGCCAGCAGCCGAGGGAACAGGGGCACCTACAATGAGCAGTTCTTC. This gives the protein CASSRGNRGTYNEQFF.

This clone has a handful of counts. The rearrangement uses TRBV11-2 and TRBJ2-3, with 10 bases that match TRBD2. The length of the CDR3 is 15 residues. CDR1 is SGHAT, CDR2 FQNNGV, per germline. The V segment lost 5 bases and the J segment 2 bases; nucleotides outside the gene matches: 4. CDR3 loop: CASSVLAGDTDTQYF. CDR3 DNA sequence: TGTGCCAGCAGCGTCCTAGCGGGGGACACAGATACGCAGTATTTT.

This clone has a count of ten or more. Other DNA sequences in this specimen translate into the identical CDR3. The rearrangement uses TRBV19 and TRBJ2-3; D perhaps matches TRBD1 (5 bases). The CDR3 sequence is 12 residues long. In germline, CDR1 is LNHDA, CDR2 SQIVND (reference sequence). V lost 8 bases, J lost 0 bases, and 6 bases lay in between. The CDR3 here is CASRQSTDTQYF. Here the CDR3 DNA reads TGTGCCAGTCGACAGAGCACAGATACGCAGTATTTT.

This CDR3 is CATSDRGGEGTDTQYF. The DNA of the CDR3 is TGTGCCACCAGTGACCGGGGGGGGGAGGGCACAGATACGCAGTATTTT. V is TRBV24-1 and J is TRBJ2-3, with 8 bases lining up with TRBD2. V trimming: 4 bases; J trimming: 1 base; junction bases outside the gene matches: 6. In germline, CDR1 is KGHDR, CDR2 SFDVKD. This CDR3 region has 16 residues.

The chain has TRBV2 and TRBJ1-2, with 8 bases lining up with TRBD1. This CDR3 is built from 14 residues. The trim removed 6 bases at V and 6 bases at J, leaving 9 bases unmatched. The germline V gene encodes CDR1 SNHLY and CDR2 FYNNEI. The CDR3 reads CASSRPRGRDGYTF. The CDR3 nucleotides are TGTGCCAGCAGCCGCCCCAGGGGGCGAGATGGCTACACCTTC. Combining the CDR3 with reference TRBV2 and TRBJ1-2 gives the whole variable domain EPEVTQTPSHQVTQMGQEVILRCVPISNHLYFYWYRQILGQKVEFLVSFYNNEISEKSEIFDDQFSVERPDGSNFTLKIRSTKLEDSAMYFCASSRPRGRDGYTFGSGTRLTVV.

The chain has TRBV28 and TRBJ1-2, with unresolved D. Trimming left V 7 bases short and J 7 bases short, with 13 bases between. Germline V CDR1 and CDR2: MDHEN, SYDVKM. The CDR3 totals 12 residues. For the CDR3, the DNA is TGTGCCAGCACGGGGATTCGGGGTGGCTACACCTTC. It codes for CASTGIRGGYTF.

The chain couples TRBV30 to TRBJ1-2; perhaps TRBD1 as D (6 bases). The CDR3 extends over 11 amino acids. Germline V gives CDR1 GTSNPN, CDR2 SVGIG (reference sequence). V was pared by 5 bases and J by 8 bases, with 12 bases between. In DNA form, the CDR3 reads TGTGCCTGGGAAACAGGGTGGGGCTACACCTTC. Translation gives CAWETGWGYTF.

The chain couples TRBV2 to TRBJ1-2; D not resolved. This CDR3 is 15 amino acids long. V was clipped by 3 bases and J by 2 bases, with 13 bases between them. Germline V gene data show CDR1 as SNHLY and CDR2 as FYNNEI. CDR3 residues: CASSELQVGNYGYTF. The CDR3 DNA sequence: TGTGCCAGCAGTGAGCTGCAGGTCGGAAACTATGGCTACACCTTC.

The chain joins TRBV19 to TRBJ1-1; D gene unclear. V was shortened by 8 bases and J by 2 bases, with 6 bases between the two germline ends. Germline assignment: CDR1 LNHDA and CDR2 SQIVND (reference sequence). The CDR3 is made up of 11 amino acids. CDR3: CASLFNTEAFF. CDR3 DNA: TGTGCCAGTCTCTTCAACACTGAAGCTTTCTTT.

The CDR3 coding sequence is TGTGCCAGCAGACCCAGGGAGGGCGGCACATCTAATGAAAAACTGTTTTTT. It codes for CASRPREGGTSNEKLFF. This rearrangement joins TRBV2 to TRBJ1-4; D is perhaps TRBD1 (5 bases). This CDR3 is built from 17 residues. The germline V gene has CDR1 SNHLY and CDR2 FYNNEI. V gave up 6 bases and J gave up 3 bases, with 20 bases separating them.

Of note for this clone: Other DNA variants within this sample encode the same CDR3. The chain recombines TRBV5-1 with TRBJ1-3, with TRBD1 identical over 7 bases. The CDR3 length is 15 residues. Unmatched junction bases numbered 0, after V lost 0 bases and J lost 0 bases. The V gene's germline CDR1 is SGHRS and CDR2 YFSETQ. The CDR3 here is CASSLAGGSGNTIYF. CDR3 bases: TGCGCCAGCAGCTTGGCAGGGGGCTCTGGAAACACCATATATTTT.

This clone came up once. The chain is built from TRBV6-5 and TRBJ1-2; weak D call: TRBD1 (6 bases). CDR1 and CDR2 from the germline V gene are MNHEY and SVGAGI. Trimming removed 0 bases from V and 7 bases from J, with 6 bases in between. There are 12 residues in the CDR3. This chain's CDR3 is CASSYSGAGYTF. The CDR3 nucleotides are TGTGCCAGCAGTTACTCGGGGGCTGGCTACACCTTC.

This chain joins TRBV10-3 and TRBJ1-4; 8 bases line up with TRBD1. Germline V gene lookup returns CDR1 ENHRY and CDR2 SYGVKD. CDR3 length: 13 amino acids. Trimming removed 8 bases from V and 7 bases from J; junction bases left unmatched: 6. CDR3 DNA: TGTGCCATCTCCCCAGGGGGCTCTGAAAAACTGTTTTTT. This gives the protein CAISPGGSEKLFF.

The CDR3, as DNA: TGTGCCAGCAGCCAAGGTAACAGGGAGGGAGCTTTCTTT. Its translation: CASSQGNREGAFF. This rearrangement joins TRBV3-1 (or the pseudogene TRBV3-2) to TRBJ1-1, with a weak D call TRBD1 (6 bases). The CDR3 is 13 amino acids. Germline CDR1 reads LGHDT; CDR2 reads YNNKEL (reference sequence). With 1 base removed from V and 10 bases from J, the gap between germline ends came to 13 bases.

Points on this clone: At the DNA level, this CDR3 is encoded by other sequences in the same sample as well. The rearrangement links TRBV18 to TRBJ1-2, with 9 bases identical to TRBD1. This CDR3 has 15 amino acids. The V segment lost 0 bases and the J segment 5 bases; nucleotides outside the gene matches: 4. The V gene's germline CDR1 is KGHSH and CDR2 LQKENI. CDR3 sequence reads: CASSPPGQGSYGYTF. Here the CDR3 DNA reads TGTGCCAGCTCACCACCGGGACAGGGATCATATGGCTACACCTTC.

This clone was seen only once. The genes are TRBV4-1 and TRBJ2-3; possibly TRBD1 for D (5 bases). The germline CDR1 and CDR2 sequences are MGHRA and YSYEKL. This CDR3 is 15 amino acids long. V gave up 4 bases and J gave up 1 base, with 12 bases separating them. The CDR3 region is CASSPQGWGTDTQYF. For the CDR3, the DNA is TGCGCCAGCAGCCCCCAGGGTTGGGGCACAGATACGCAGTATTTT.

The chain is built from TRBV5-1 and TRBJ1-2; D uncertain. This CDR3 comprises 13 residues. Germline V gives CDR1 SGHRS, CDR2 YFSETQ. Trimming removed 4 bases at V and 4 bases at J, with 11 bases between. DNA of the CDR3: TGCGCCAGCAGCGGTCGGGGTTCCTATGGCTACACCTTC. It is translated as CASSGRGSYGYTF.

The chain combines TRBV27 with TRBJ1-2; no clear D gene. The CDR3 extends over 13 amino acids. Germline CDR1 reads MNHEY; CDR2 reads SMNVEV (reference sequence). Trimming shortened V by 0 bases and J by 6 bases, and 8 bases separated the two germline ends. The CDR3 region is CASSLSSVNGYTF. In DNA form, the CDR3 reads TGTGCCAGCAGTTTATCCTCAGTTAATGGCTACACCTTC.

This clone was counted a few times. This chain connects TRBV6-5 to TRBJ2-1, with a weak D call TRBD2 (5 bases). The CDR3 is 12 amino acids. V lost 0 bases, J lost 10 bases, and 7 bases lay in between. In germline, CDR1 is MNHEY, CDR2 SVGAGI. DNA of the CDR3: TGTGCCAGCAGTTACTCTGGACTGGAGCAGTTCTTC. Translating it yields CASSYSGLEQFF.

J is TRBJ2-7 and V is TRBV4-1; 11 bases map to TRBD2. This CDR3 has 17 amino acids. CDR1 is MGHRA, CDR2 YSYEKL, per germline. V dropped 0 bases and J dropped 0; count of bases not matched to a gene: 4. The CDR3 here is CASSQDILAGGSYEQYF. As DNA, the CDR3 is TGCGCCAGCAGCCAAGACATCCTAGCGGGGGGCTCCTACGAGCAGTACTTC.

This chain connects TRBV27 to TRBJ2-2; TRBD2 matches 8 bases. V dropped 1 base and J dropped 3; count of bases not matched to a gene: 7. Germline V gives CDR1 MNHEY, CDR2 SMNVEV (reference sequence). The CDR3 is 17 amino acids. The CDR3: CASSLWGLGKDTGELFF. In nucleotides, the CDR3 is TGTGCCAGCAGTTTATGGGGACTAGGAAAGGACACCGGGGAGCTGTTTTTT.

This clone was seen a few times. The chain is built from TRBV6-2 or TRBV6-3 and TRBJ1-1, with TRBD1 identical over 8 bases. Germline CDR1 is MNHEY and CDR2 is SVGEGT. CDR3 length equals 14 residues. V dropped 1 base and J dropped 6; count of bases not matched to a gene: 4. The CDR3 coding sequence is TGTGCCAGCAGTTACTTCCAGGGGGCGGCTGAAGCTTTCTTT. It translates to CASSYFQGAAEAFF.